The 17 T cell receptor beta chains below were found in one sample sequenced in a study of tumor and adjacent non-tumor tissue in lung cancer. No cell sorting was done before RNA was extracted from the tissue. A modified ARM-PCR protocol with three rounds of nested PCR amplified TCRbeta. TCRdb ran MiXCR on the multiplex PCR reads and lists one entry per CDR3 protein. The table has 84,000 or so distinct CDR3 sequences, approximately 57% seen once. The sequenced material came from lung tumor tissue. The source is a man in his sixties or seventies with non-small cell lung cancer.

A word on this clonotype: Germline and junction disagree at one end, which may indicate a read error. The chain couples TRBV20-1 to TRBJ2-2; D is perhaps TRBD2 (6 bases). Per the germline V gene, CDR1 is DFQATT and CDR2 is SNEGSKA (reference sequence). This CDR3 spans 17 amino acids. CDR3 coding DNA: TGCAGTGCTAGCATGAGCAGATTAGCGGAAAACACCGGTGAGCTGTTTTTT. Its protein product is CSASMSRLAENTGELFF.

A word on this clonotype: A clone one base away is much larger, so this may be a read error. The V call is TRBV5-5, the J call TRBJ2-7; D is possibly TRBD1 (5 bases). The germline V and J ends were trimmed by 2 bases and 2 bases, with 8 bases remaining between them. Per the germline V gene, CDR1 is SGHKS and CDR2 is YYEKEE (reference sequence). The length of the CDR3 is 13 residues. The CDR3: CASSFIQAYEQYF. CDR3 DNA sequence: TGTGCCAGCAGCTTCATACAGGCCTACGAGCAGTACTTC.

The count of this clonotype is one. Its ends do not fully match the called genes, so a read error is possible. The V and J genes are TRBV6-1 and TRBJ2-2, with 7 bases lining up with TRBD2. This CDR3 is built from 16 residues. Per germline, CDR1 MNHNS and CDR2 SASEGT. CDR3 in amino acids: CASNEQAGLTSGKLFF. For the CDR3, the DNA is TGTGCCAGCAATGAACAAGCGGGGCTAACGTCCGGGAAGCTGTTTTTT.

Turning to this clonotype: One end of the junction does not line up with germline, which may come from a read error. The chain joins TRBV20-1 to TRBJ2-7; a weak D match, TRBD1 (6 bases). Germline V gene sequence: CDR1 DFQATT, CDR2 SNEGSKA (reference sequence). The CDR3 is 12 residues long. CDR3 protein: CSATRGFNEQYF. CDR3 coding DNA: TGTAGTGCTACCAGGGGTTTTAACGAGCAGTACTTC.

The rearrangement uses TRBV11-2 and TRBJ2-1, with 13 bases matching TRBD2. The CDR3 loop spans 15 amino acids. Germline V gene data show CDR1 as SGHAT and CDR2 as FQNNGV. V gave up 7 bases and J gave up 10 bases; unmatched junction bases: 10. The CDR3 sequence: CASMPTSGGYVEQFF. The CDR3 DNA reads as TGTGCCAGCATGCCGACTAGCGGGGGGTACGTCGAGCAGTTCTTC.

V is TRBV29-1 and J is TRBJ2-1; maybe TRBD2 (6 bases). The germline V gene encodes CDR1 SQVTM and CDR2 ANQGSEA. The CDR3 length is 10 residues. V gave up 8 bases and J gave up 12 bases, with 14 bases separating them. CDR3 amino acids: CSYHFGGQFF. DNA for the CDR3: TGCAGCTATCACTTCGGGGGGCAGTTCTTC.

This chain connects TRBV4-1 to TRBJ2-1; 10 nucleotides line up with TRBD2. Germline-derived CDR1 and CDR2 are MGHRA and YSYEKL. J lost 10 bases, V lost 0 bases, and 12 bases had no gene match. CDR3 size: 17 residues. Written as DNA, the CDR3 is TGCGCCAGCAGCCAAGAAGGAGCGGGAGGGCGCCCTTACGAGCAGTTCTTC. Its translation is CASSQEGAGGRPYEQFF.

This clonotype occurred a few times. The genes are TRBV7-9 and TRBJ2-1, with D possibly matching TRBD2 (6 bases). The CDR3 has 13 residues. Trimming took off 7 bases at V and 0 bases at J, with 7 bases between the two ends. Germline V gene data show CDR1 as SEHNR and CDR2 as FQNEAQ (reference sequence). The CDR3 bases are TGTGCCAGCATGGGGGGCTCCTACAATGAGCAGTTCTTC. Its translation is CASMGGSYNEQFF.

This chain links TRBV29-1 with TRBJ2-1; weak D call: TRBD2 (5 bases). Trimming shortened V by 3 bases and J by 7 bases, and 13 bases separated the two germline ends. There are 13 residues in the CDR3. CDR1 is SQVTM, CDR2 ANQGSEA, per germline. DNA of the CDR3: TGCAGCGTTGAGGTCCGGCGGGTGAATGAGCAGTTCTTC. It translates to CSVEVRRVNEQFF.

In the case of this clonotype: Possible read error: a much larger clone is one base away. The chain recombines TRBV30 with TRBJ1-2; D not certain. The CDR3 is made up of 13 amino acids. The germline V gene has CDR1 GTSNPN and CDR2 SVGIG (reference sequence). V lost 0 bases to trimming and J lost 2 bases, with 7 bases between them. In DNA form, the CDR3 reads TGTGCCTGGAGTGTAAACGCCAACTATGGCTACACCTTC. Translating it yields CAWSVNANYGYTF.

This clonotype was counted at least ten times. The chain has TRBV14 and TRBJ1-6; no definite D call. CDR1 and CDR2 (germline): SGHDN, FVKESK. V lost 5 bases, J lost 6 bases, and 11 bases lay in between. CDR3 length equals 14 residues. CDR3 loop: CASSYPTANSPLHF. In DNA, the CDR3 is TGTGCCAGCAGCTATCCCACGGCTAATTCACCCCTCCACTTT.

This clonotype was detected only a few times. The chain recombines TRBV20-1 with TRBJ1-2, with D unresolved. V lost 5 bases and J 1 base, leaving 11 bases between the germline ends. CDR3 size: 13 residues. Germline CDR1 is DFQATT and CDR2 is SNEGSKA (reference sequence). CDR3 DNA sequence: TGCAGTGCTCCCGAGTTTAGTAACTATGGCTACACCTTC. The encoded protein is CSAPEFSNYGYTF.

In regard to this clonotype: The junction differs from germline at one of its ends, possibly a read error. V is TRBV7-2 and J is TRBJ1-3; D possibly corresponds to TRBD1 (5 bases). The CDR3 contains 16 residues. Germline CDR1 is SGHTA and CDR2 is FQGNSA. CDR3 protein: CASSLWGRLSGSTIYF. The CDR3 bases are TGTGCCAGCAGCTTATGGGGACGGCTCTCTGGAAGCACCATATATTTT.

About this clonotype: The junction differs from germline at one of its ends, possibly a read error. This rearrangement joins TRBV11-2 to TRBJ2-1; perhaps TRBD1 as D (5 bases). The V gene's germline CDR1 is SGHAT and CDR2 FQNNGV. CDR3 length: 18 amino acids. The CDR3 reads CASSLARRVDGQDNKQFF. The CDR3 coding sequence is TGTGCCAGCAGCTTAGCCCGACGGGTTGATGGGCAGGACAATAAGCAGTTCTTC.

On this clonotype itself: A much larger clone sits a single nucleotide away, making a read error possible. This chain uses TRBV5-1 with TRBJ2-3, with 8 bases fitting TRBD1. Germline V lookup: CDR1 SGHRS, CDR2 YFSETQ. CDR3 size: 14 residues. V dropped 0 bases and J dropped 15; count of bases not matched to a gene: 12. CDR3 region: CASSLDRATGADYF. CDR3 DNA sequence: TGCGCCAGCAGCTTGGATCGAGCGACAGGGGCGGATTATTTT.

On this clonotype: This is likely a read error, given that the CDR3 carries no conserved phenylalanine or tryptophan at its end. The CDR3 coding sequence is TGTGCCAGCATCCAACAGCGGACAGTTCAGGAGACCCAGTACCTC. Its protein product is CASIQQRTVQETQYL. The gene calls are TRBV11-2 and TRBJ2-5; TRBD1 is a possible D gene (6 bases). V lost 7 bases and J lost 5, with 20 bases in between. The CDR3 extends over 15 amino acids. The germline gives CDR1 SGHAT, CDR2 FQNNGV.

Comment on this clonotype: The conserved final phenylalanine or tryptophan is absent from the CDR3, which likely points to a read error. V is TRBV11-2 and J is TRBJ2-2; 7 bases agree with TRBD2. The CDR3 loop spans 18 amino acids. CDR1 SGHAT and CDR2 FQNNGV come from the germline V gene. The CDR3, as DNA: TGTACCAGCAGCTTAGCGATGGGGAGGGGTCCTAACACCGGGGAGCTGTTTTAT. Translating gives CTSSLAMGRGPNTGELFY.